This is a list of T cell receptor beta chains from one sample in a study of glioma-infiltrating T cells. TCRdb ran MiXCR on the multiplex PCR reads and lists one entry per CDR3 protein. The sample yields about 110,000 distinct CDR3 sequences, 20% to 30% seen once. Sequenced sample: glioma tissue, nonneoplastic brain tissue, or PBMCs (not recorded which). Receptors originate from a human donor with low-grade glioma or glioblastoma, undergoing nonglioma brain surgery, or in good health (not recorded which). The CDR3 runs from the conserved cysteine through the conserved F or W. The D gene is left open where the match is weak. Clone size is given for some rows only: seen once, a few or many times, or a class if the clone is expanded.

CDR3 protein | CDR3 DNA | clone size | J gene | V gene | D gene
CSVGDPRGYTF | TGCAGCGTCGGGGACCCGAGGGGCTACACCTTC | many | TRBJ1-2 | TRBV29-1 | -
CASSPGTTMNTEAFF | TGTGCCAGCAGCCCGGGGACAACCATGAACACTGAAGCTTTCTTT | - | TRBJ1-1 | TRBV7-9 | -
CASSSSALNTEAFF | TGTGCCAGCAGTTCCAGCGCTTTGAACACTGAAGCTTTCTTT | many | TRBJ1-1 | TRBV7-9 | -
CASSLDRSAYEQYF | TGTGCCAGCAGCCTGGACAGGTCTGCCTACGAGCAGTACTTC | - | TRBJ2-7 | TRBV3-1 | TRBD1
CASKGTGPYNEQFF | TGTGCCAGCAAAGGAACAGGGCCCTACAATGAGCAGTTCTTC | few | TRBJ2-1 | TRBV14 | -
CASTLGGRQPPLHF | TGTGCCAGCACTCTGGGGGGGCGACAGCCACCCCTCCACTTT | - | TRBJ1-6 | TRBV3-1 | -
CASRQGEVQPQHF | TGTGCCAGCAGGCAGGGGGAAGTTCAGCCCCAGCATTTT | many | TRBJ1-5 | TRBV12-3/TRBV12-4 | TRBD1
CSVASGRHEQFF | TGCAGTGTCGCTAGCGGGAGACATGAGCAGTTCTTC | many | TRBJ2-1 | TRBV20-1 | TRBD2
CASRRGSYNEQFF | TGTGCCAGCAGACGCGGGTCCTACAATGAGCAGTTCTTC | - | TRBJ2-1 | TRBV3-1 | -
CASQGTSQESQYF | TGTGCCAGCCAAGGGACATCCCAAGAGAGCCAGTACTTC | - | TRBJ2-5 | TRBV2 | -
CASSLVPPSNQPQHF | TGTGCCAGCAGCTTAGTTCCTCCGAGCAATCAGCCCCAGCATTTT | many | TRBJ1-5 | TRBV7-9 | -
CASTDYNEQFF | TGTGCCAGCACGGACTACAATGAGCAGTTCTTC | many | TRBJ2-1 | TRBV7-9 | -
CASSLQTSGTQETQYF | TGTGCCAGCAGCCTACAGACTAGCGGGACACAAGAGACCCAGTACTTC | - | TRBJ2-5 | TRBV9 | TRBD2
CASSLSRLDYGYNF | TGTGCCAGCAGTTTATCTCGGCTGGACTATGGCTACAACTTC | - | TRBJ1-2 | TRBV28 | -
CASSPIWGADQPQHF | TGTGCCAGCAGTCCCATTTGGGGGGCGGATCAGCCCCAGCATTTT | many | TRBJ1-5 | TRBV6-1 | -
CASSQRQRMNTEAFF | TGCGCCAGCAGCCAACGGCAACGAATGAACACTGAAGCTTTCTTT | many | TRBJ1-1 | TRBV4-3 | -
CASGDRANYGYTF | TGTGCCAGCGGTGACAGGGCCAACTATGGCTACACCTTC | many | TRBJ1-2 | TRBV2 | TRBD1
CASSYRQVSSSGANVLTF | TGTGCCAGCAGTTACCGACAGGTCTCGAGCTCTGGGGCCAACGTCCTGACTTTC | - | TRBJ2-6 | TRBV6-2/TRBV6-3 | -
CASNGGGPYNEQFF | TGTGCCAGCAATGGGGGGGGGCCCTACAATGAGCAGTTCTTC | many | TRBJ2-1 | TRBV2 | -
CSARLDRRGTDTQYF | TGCAGTGCTAGATTGGACAGGAGGGGTACAGATACGCAGTATTTT | many | TRBJ2-3 | TRBV20-1 | -
CASRPRDRADPGYTF | TGTGCCAGCAGACCAAGGGACAGGGCTGACCCTGGCTACACCTTC | many | TRBJ1-2 | TRBV4-2 | TRBD1
CASIATGRRGYTF | TGTGCCAGCATTGCGACAGGTCGGCGTGGCTACACCTTC | many | TRBJ1-2 | TRBV2 | -
CSARVGTGSYNEQFF | TGCAGTGCTAGAGTAGGGACAGGGTCCTACAATGAGCAGTTCTTC | many | TRBJ2-1 | TRBV20-1 | TRBD1
CASRDSGNTIYF | TGTGCCAGCAGGGACTCTGGAAACACCATATATTTT | many | TRBJ1-3 | TRBV2 | -
CASSISPTGGLFF | TGTGCCAGTAGTATATCCCCGACAGGGGGCCTATTCTTC | few | TRBJ2-1 | TRBV19 | TRBD1
CASSLASGGGGYGYTF | TGTGCCAGCAGCTTAGCTTCAGGGGGTGGGGGCTATGGCTACACCTTC | many | TRBJ1-2 | TRBV7-2 | TRBD1
CASSTTGGTYNEQFF | TGCGCCAGCAGCACAACAGGGGGCACCTACAATGAGCAGTTCTTC | many | TRBJ2-1 | TRBV5-1 | TRBD1
CSVEFGEGYNEQFF | TGCAGCGTTGAATTCGGGGAGGGGTACAATGAGCAGTTCTTC | few | TRBJ2-1 | TRBV29-1 | TRBD2
CASTGGAYNEQFF | TGTGCCAGCACCGGGGGGGCCTACAATGAGCAGTTCTTC | many | TRBJ2-1 | TRBV7-9 | TRBD2
CATSDLSAGADPPDTQYF | TGTGCCACCAGTGATTTGTCGGCAGGGGCTGACCCCCCAGATACGCAGTATTTT | many | TRBJ2-3 | TRBV24-1 | -
CAISESWQRNQPQHF | TGTGCCATCAGTGAGTCGTGGCAGCGCAATCAGCCCCAGCATTTT | many | TRBJ1-5 | TRBV10-3 | -
CASSRDFYGYTF | TGTGCCAGCTCCAGGGACTTCTATGGCTACACCTTC | many | TRBJ1-2 | TRBV2 | -
CASSQAGGADEQFF | TGCGCCAGCAGCCAAGCCGGGGGGGCCGATGAGCAGTTCTTC | many | TRBJ2-1 | TRBV4-3 | TRBD2
CASSYTYGTSSSYEQYF | TGTGCCAGCAGTTACACATACGGGACGTCGAGCTCCTACGAGCAGTACTTC | many | TRBJ2-7 | TRBV6-2/TRBV6-3 | -
CSATGGVSDEQFF | TGCAGTGCTACCGGGGGAGTGTCGGATGAGCAGTTCTTC | many | TRBJ2-1 | TRBV20-1 | -
CASSNWQGKNTAAFF | TGTGCCAGCAGTAATTGGCAGGGGAAGAACACTGCAGCTTTTTTT | - | TRBJ1-1 | TRBV6-8 | -
CASSFLDAEQYF | TGTGCCAGCAGTTTCCTGGATGCAGAGCAGTACTTC | large | TRBJ2-7 | TRBV6-1 | -
CSVAPGTGPQETQYF | TGCAGCGTCGCGCCCGGGACAGGGCCTCAAGAGACCCAGTACTTC | many | TRBJ2-5 | TRBV29-1 | TRBD1
CSVEGRTSADTQYF | TGCAGCGTTGAAGGAAGAACCTCGGCAGATACGCAGTATTTT | - | TRBJ2-3 | TRBV29-1 | -
CASSMGREETQYF | TGTGCCAGTAGTATGGGGAGGGAAGAGACCCAGTACTTC | many | TRBJ2-5 | TRBV19 | TRBD2
CASSRERVRTEAFF | TGTGCCAGCAGTAGAGAAAGGGTGCGCACTGAAGCTTTCTTT | few | TRBJ1-1 | TRBV6-1 | -
CSALLAGAHSYNEQFF | TGCAGTGCTCTACTAGCGGGGGCACACTCCTACAATGAGCAGTTCTTC | many | TRBJ2-1 | TRBV20-1 | TRBD2
CASTPRGNTEAFF | TGCGCCAGCACCCCGAGAGGGAACACTGAAGCTTTCTTT | many | TRBJ1-1 | TRBV10-1 | -
CASPLGQGDYNEQFF | TGCGCCAGCCCCCTCGGACAGGGGGACTACAATGAGCAGTTCTTC | few | TRBJ2-1 | TRBV10-1 | TRBD1
CASSIPDRGLSQPQHF | TGTGCCAGTAGTATCCCCGACAGGGGGCTTAGTCAGCCCCAGCATTTT | - | TRBJ1-5 | TRBV19 | TRBD1
CASSQDGATNEKLFF | TGCGCCAGCAGCCAAGATGGAGCAACTAATGAAAAACTGTTTTTT | many | TRBJ1-4 | TRBV4-3 | -
CASSMRGREIGELFF | TGTGCCAGCAGTATGAGGGGGAGAGAGATCGGGGAGCTGTTTTTT | many | TRBJ2-2 | TRBV5-4 | -
CASGKGIYTDTQYF | TGTGCCAGCGGGAAGGGGATTTACACAGATACGCAGTATTTT | few | TRBJ2-3 | TRBV7-3 | -
CASSLGQSQNQPQHF | TGTGCCAGCAGCTTGGGACAGAGCCAAAATCAGCCCCAGCATTTT | few | TRBJ1-5 | TRBV7-9 | TRBD1
CASSLAGLSYEQYF | TGCGCCAGCAGCTTGGCTGGACTCTCCTACGAGCAGTACTTC | - | TRBJ2-7 | TRBV5-1 | -
CASSSGQLNQPQHF | TGTGCCAGCAGTTCGGGACAGCTAAATCAGCCCCAGCATTTT | many | TRBJ1-5 | TRBV27 | TRBD1
CASSEGTGTGYTF | TGCGCCAGCAGCGAAGGGACAGGGACTGGCTACACCTTC | few | TRBJ1-2 | TRBV5-1 | TRBD1
CASSLGGGQGVGYGYTF | TGTGCCAGCAGCTTAGGAGGGGGACAGGGGGTTGGCTATGGCTACACCTTC | many | TRBJ1-2 | TRBV7-2 | TRBD1
CASSWKVSNTEAFF | TGTGCCAGCAGTTGGAAGGTATCGAACACTGAAGCTTTCTTT | many | TRBJ1-1 | TRBV6-1 | -
CASSPTQGFNEKLFF | TGTGCCAGCAGCCCCACCCAGGGTTTTAATGAAAAACTGTTTTTT | many | TRBJ1-4 | TRBV7-9 | -